Below, one T cell receptor beta chain is given with its context. Its target is unknown. Built from TCR beta cDNA, the libraries had unique molecular identifiers in them. One entry per CDR3 protein, called by TCRdb with MiXCR from the PCR reads. In the table there are some 890,000 distinct CDR3 sequences, approximately 50% of which are singletons. These data belong to a study of post-analysis software for immune sequencing data. Study background: Included among the disease courses, which were recorded for the cohort, were relapsing-remitting, secondary progressive and progressive-relapsing multiple sclerosis. Study conclusions and caveats: Analysis by F measure revealed that same-batch samples clustered strongly together.

The source of this sequence is a girl under 18 with multiple sclerosis. The source material was blood.

CDR3 sequence reads: CASSYGLLGRNEQFF. CDR3 in DNA: TGTGCCAGCAGTTACGGACTCCTGGGGCGGAATGAGCAGTTCTTC. The chain joins TRBV6-5 to TRBJ2-1; D possibly uses TRBD1 or TRBD2 (5 bases each). The V end was cut by 2 bases, the J end by 7 bases, with 15 bases between. Germline assignment: CDR1 MNHEY and CDR2 SVGAGI. This CDR3 has 15 residues.